The 32 T cell receptor beta chains given below trace back to one sample, sequenced in a study of OX40 agonist ivuxolimab in advanced cancers. Some clones are missing from TCRdb's copy, which holds only in-frame ones; the method was immunoSEQ multiplex PCR. In the table there are 50,000 or so clones, roughly nine tenths of which are singletons. Here the sequenced sample was CD4+ or CD8+ T cells sorted from blood, taken in a trial of the OX40 agonist ivuxolimab. These receptors originate from an adult with an advanced solid tumor such as melanoma, head and neck, liver or kidney cancer.

The chain couples TRBV19 to TRBJ2-7; TRBD2 agrees at 8 bases. Germline trimming cut 5 bases from V and 2 bases from J; bases unmatched to any gene: 5. Germline CDR1 and CDR2: LNHDA and SQIVND (reference sequence). The CDR3 is made up of 14 amino acids. CDR3: CASSSTSGPYEQYF. The CDR3, as DNA: TGTGCCAGTAGTTCAACTAGCGGACCCTACGAGCAGTACTTC.

This chain connects TRBV2 to TRBJ2-7; perhaps TRBD2 as D (7 bases). Germline values: CDR1 SNHLY, CDR2 FYNNEI. The ends were cut back, 7 bases at V and 6 bases at J, with 22 bases in the middle. The CDR3 has 15 residues. The CDR3 DNA is TGTGCCAGCACCGGGGGAGGGACATTTAATTTCGAGCAGTACTTC. Translation: CASTGGGTFNFEQYF.

The gene calls are TRBV18 and TRBJ1-6, with D possibly being TRBD1 (5 bases). Trimming removed 3 bases from V and 9 bases from J, with 12 bases in between. CDR1 is KGHSH, CDR2 LQKENI, per germline. The CDR3 has 14 residues. CDR3 nucleotide sequence: TGTGCCAGCTCACCGCAGGGTCCCGGTTCACCCCTCCACTTT. It is translated as CASSPQGPGSPLHF.

In its sample, this clone was seen once. V and J are TRBV7-2 and TRBJ1-2; 7 nucleotides agree with TRBD1. Germline V gene data show CDR1 as SGHTA and CDR2 as FQGNSA. Losses at the gene ends were 1 base for V and 6 bases for J; bases not matched to a gene: 17. The CDR3 extends over 18 amino acids. The DNA of the CDR3 is TGTGCCAGCAGCTTAGTATGGTCGGCGCCAGGGGGTACTAATGGCTACACCTTC. Translating it yields CASSLVWSAPGGTNGYTF. Based on the CDR3 plus reference TRBV7-2 and TRBJ1-2, the full variable domain is GAGVSQSPSNKVTEKGKDVELRCDPISGHTALYWYRQSLGQGLEFLIYFQGNSAPDKSGLPSDRFSAERTGGSVSTLTIQRTQQEDSAVYLCASSLVWSAPGGTNGYTFGSGTRLTVV.

The chain recombines TRBV7-9 with TRBJ1-6; D uncertain. The germline V gene encodes CDR1 SEHNR and CDR2 FQNEAQ (reference sequence). The ends were cut back, 3 bases at V and 9 bases at J, with 9 bases in the middle. The CDR3 has 13 amino acids. CDR3 in amino acids: CASSFLLGSPLHF. Here the CDR3 DNA reads TGTGCCAGCAGCTTTCTATTAGGTTCACCCCTCCACTTT.

The V call is TRBV6-5, the J call TRBJ1-3; the D is unclear. From germline, CDR1 is MNHEY and CDR2 SVGAGI. With 2 bases removed from V and 0 bases from J, the gap between germline ends came to 5 bases. The CDR3 is 14 amino acids. The CDR3 protein is CASSYASSGNTIYF. The DNA for the CDR3 is TGTGCCAGCAGTTACGCGAGCTCTGGAAACACCATATATTTT.

The V and J genes are TRBV5-3 and TRBJ1-5; no clear D. TRBV5-3 is reported as an ORF; its role is uncertain. V was cut by 8 bases and J by 5 bases, with 14 bases left in between. The CDR3 is made up of 13 amino acids. CDR3 sequence: CASSPRPDQPQHF. For the CDR3, the DNA is TGTGCCAGCAGCCCCCGACCAGATCAGCCCCAGCATTTT.

The chain uses TRBV6-6 and TRBJ1-3; D not certain. CDR1 and CDR2 from the germline V gene are MNHNY and SVGAGI (reference sequence). The V end was cut by 5 bases, the J end by 6 bases, with 5 bases between. The CDR3 consists of 11 residues. CDR3 sequence: CASSRSNTIYF. In DNA, the CDR3 is TGTGCCAGCAGTCGTTCAAACACCATATATTTT.

This clone was picked up one time. The V call is TRBV10-3, the J call TRBJ2-1, with 7 bases lining up with TRBD2. CDR3 length: 15 residues. V dropped 7 bases and J dropped 0; count of bases not matched to a gene: 6. Germline V lookup: CDR1 ENHRY, CDR2 SYGVKD. CDR3 sequence reads: CAITAGVTSYNEQFF. The CDR3 DNA reads TGTGCCATCACCGCGGGGGTTACCTCCTACAATGAGCAGTTCTTC.

This clone was found a few times. The gene calls are TRBV6-5 and TRBJ1-1; TRBD1 matches 9 bases. This CDR3 comprises 13 residues. The V and J ends lost 8 bases and 4 bases, in that order; junction bases with no gene match: 5. Germline CDR1 is MNHEY and CDR2 is SVGAGI. The chain's CDR3 is CASGRQGGTEAFF. In DNA, the CDR3 is TGTGCCAGCGGACGACAGGGGGGCACTGAAGCTTTCTTT.

The chain uses TRBV2 and TRBJ2-1; D gene unclear. Trimming pared 6 bases from V and 5 bases from J, leaving 11 bases between. The CDR3 has 13 amino acids. Per the germline V gene, CDR1 is SNHLY and CDR2 is FYNNEI. CDR3 amino acids: CASSGQADNEQFF. In DNA form, the CDR3 reads TGTGCCAGCAGCGGCCAGGCCGACAATGAGCAGTTCTTC. The whole variable domain, filled in from reference TRBV2 and TRBJ2-1, reads EPEVTQTPSHQVTQMGQEVILRCVPISNHLYFYWYRQILGQKVEFLVSFYNNEISEKSEIFDDQFSVERPDGSNFTLKIRSTKLEDSAMYFCASSGQADNEQFFGPGTRLTVL.

This chain links TRBV6-1 with TRBJ1-3, with TRBD1 matching over 7 bases. This CDR3 comprises 14 residues. Looked up from germline, CDR1 is MNHNS and CDR2 is SASEGT. V was clipped by 6 bases and J by 7 bases; unmatched bases: 9. This CDR3 reads CASSAGTVRNTIYF. The CDR3 nucleotides are TGTGCCAGCAGCGCCGGGACAGTTCGTAACACCATATATTTT.

In its sample, this clone was seen once. CDR3 sequence reads: CASSGGIAGSTDTQYF. The CDR3 region has the DNA TGTGCCAGCAGCGGGGGTATAGCGGGTAGCACAGATACGCAGTATTTT. The chain carries TRBV9 and TRBJ2-3; TRBD2 matches at 7 bases. The CDR3 has 16 amino acids. Germline CDR1 and CDR2: SGDLS and YYNGEE. Trimming at V came to 3 bases and at J to 0 bases, leaving 7 bases not matched to a gene.

This chain connects TRBV7-9 to TRBJ2-5; D unresolved. V gave up 6 bases and J gave up 5 bases, with 16 bases separating them. The germline gives CDR1 SEHNR, CDR2 FQNEAQ (reference sequence). There are 14 residues in the CDR3. The CDR3 protein is CASSPRQASETQYF. CDR3 nucleotides: TGTGCCAGCAGTCCAAGGCAGGCGAGCGAGACCCAGTACTTC.

The gene calls are TRBV19 and TRBJ1-6; D might be TRBD1 (6 bases). The CDR3 consists of 14 residues. Germline CDR1 LNHDA, CDR2 SQIVND (reference sequence). The germline V and J ends were trimmed by 3 bases and 8 bases, with 11 bases remaining between them. CDR3 DNA sequence: TGTGCCAGTAGTATCATGGGGGCGCATTCACCCCTCCACTTT. Translated: CASSIMGAHSPLHF.

The rearrangement uses TRBV6-6 and TRBJ1-1; the D is unclear. Germline-derived CDR1 and CDR2 are MNHNY and SVGAGI (reference sequence). V gave up 8 bases and J gave up 4 bases, with 14 bases separating them. The CDR3 totals 13 residues. For the CDR3, the DNA is TGTGCCAGCGTTTTAGCCCGAAGCACTGAAGCTTTCTTT. This codes for CASVLARSTEAFF.

V and J are TRBV5-1 and TRBJ1-2; no clear D. Germline V lookup: CDR1 SGHRS, CDR2 YFSETQ. V gave up 2 bases and J gave up 1 base, with 9 bases separating them. This CDR3 comprises 14 residues. CDR3 sequence: CASSLLLGNYGYTF. For the CDR3, the DNA is TGCGCCAGCAGCTTATTACTGGGTAACTATGGCTACACCTTC.

This chain links TRBV15 with TRBJ1-6; tentative D call: TRBD1 (5 bases). V dropped 4 bases and J dropped 6 bases, with 10 bases sitting between them. CDR3 length equals 14 residues. Germline V gene data show CDR1 as LNHNV and CDR2 as YYDKDF (reference sequence). In DNA form, the CDR3 reads TGTGCCACCAGCACCCGGGACCTTAATTCACCCCTCCACTTT. Amino acid sequence: CATSTRDLNSPLHF.

The chain combines TRBV5-6 with TRBJ1-4; TRBD1 matches at 9 bases. The CDR3 consists of 14 residues. J lost 9 bases, V lost 4 bases, and 7 bases had no gene match. Germline lookup yields CDR1 SGHDT and CDR2 YYEEEE. CDR3 residues: CASSLQGAGKKLFF. Here the CDR3 DNA reads TGTGCCAGCAGCCTACAGGGGGCTGGGAAAAAACTGTTTTTT.

The rearrangement joins TRBV5-1 to TRBJ2-1; D remains unclear. The V gene lost 6 bases and the J gene lost 0 bases, with 10 bases spanning the gap. Germline CDR1 and CDR2: SGHRS and YFSETQ. This CDR3 is 14 amino acids long. CDR3 sequence: CASNQDSSYNEQFF. In DNA, the CDR3 is TGCGCCAGCAATCAAGATAGCTCCTACAATGAGCAGTTCTTC.

V usage is TRBV18 and J usage is TRBJ2-1, with D possibly being TRBD1 (6 bases). There are 14 residues in the CDR3. Germline CDR1 is KGHSH and CDR2 is LQKENI. V lost 4 bases and J lost 11, with 18 bases in between. The CDR3 DNA follows: TGTGCCAGCTCACGCGTGGACAGCCTAGACCAGCAGTTCTTC. Encoded protein: CASSRVDSLDQQFF.

J is TRBJ1-5 and V is TRBV7-2; 10 bases are shared with TRBD1. The CDR3 loop spans 17 amino acids. Germline V gives CDR1 SGHTA, CDR2 FQGNSA. J lost 0 bases, V lost 6 bases, and 8 bases had no gene match. CDR3: CASSPRTGGDSNQPQHF. The CDR3 DNA follows: TGTGCCAGCAGTCCTAGGACAGGGGGTGATAGCAATCAGCCCCAGCATTTT. Drawing the rest from reference TRBV7-2 and TRBJ1-5, the complete variable domain is GAGVSQSPSNKVTEKGKDVELRCDPISGHTALYWYRQSLGQGLEFLIYFQGNSAPDKSGLPSDRFSAERTGGSVSTLTIQRTQQEDSAVYLCASSPRTGGDSNQPQHFGDGTRLSIL.

This sequence joins TRBV7-3 and TRBJ1-2, with D perhaps TRBD1 (5 bases). The CDR3 has 16 amino acids. Trimming took 10 bases from V and 4 from J, leaving 25 bases between them. CDR1 and CDR2 (germline): SGHTA, FQGTGA. The CDR3 loop is CATLVGPFHAFYGYTF. For the CDR3, the DNA is TGTGCCACCTTGGTGGGACCCTTCCACGCTTTCTATGGCTACACCTTC.

This sequence joins TRBV18 and TRBJ2-7, with D perhaps matching TRBD1 or TRBD2 (7 bases each). This CDR3 spans 14 amino acids. Germline assignment: CDR1 KGHSH and CDR2 LQKENI. Trimming shortened V by 4 bases and J by 3 bases, and 13 bases separated the two germline ends. CDR3 loop: CASSREGANYEQYF. DNA of the CDR3: TGTGCCAGCTCACGGGAGGGGGCCAACTACGAGCAGTACTTC.

The rearrangement uses TRBV11-1 and TRBJ2-2; D perhaps matches TRBD2 (7 bases). Germline V gene sequence: CDR1 SGHAT, CDR2 FQDESV (reference sequence). The V end was cut by 0 bases, the J end by 6 bases, with 11 bases between. The CDR3 runs to 15 residues. The CDR3 region has the DNA TGTGCCAGCAGCTTAGCGGGGGGGCCGTCCGGGGAGCTGTTTTTT. Its translation: CASSLAGGPSGELFF.

The V call is TRBV18, the J call TRBJ1-2; 10 bases line up with TRBD1. The CDR3 loop spans 14 amino acids. The J segment lost 6 bases and the V segment lost 7 bases, leaving 8 bases of the junction unmatched. Germline lookup yields CDR1 KGHSH and CDR2 LQKENI. The DNA of the CDR3 is TGTGCCAGCTACCCGGGACAGGGGTTCGATGGCTACACCTTC. Protein product: CASYPGQGFDGYTF. The whole variable domain, filled in from reference TRBV18 and TRBJ1-2, reads NAGVMQNPRHLVRRRGQEARLRCSPMKGHSHVYWYRQLPEEGLKFMVYLQKENIIDESGMPKERFSAEFPKEGPSILRIQQVVRGDSAAYFCASYPGQGFDGYTFGSGTRLTVV.

This chain links TRBV10-3 with TRBJ2-1, with D perhaps TRBD2 (5 bases). V was clipped by 6 bases and J by 7 bases, with 13 bases between them. The CDR3 contains 13 residues. Per the germline V gene, CDR1 is ENHRY and CDR2 is SYGVKD. In DNA form, the CDR3 reads TGTGCCATCAGGGTATCTCTAGCAAATGAGCAGTTCTTC. Protein sequence: CAIRVSLANEQFF.

The chain is built from TRBV27 and TRBJ2-3, with D unresolved. V lost 3 bases to trimming and J lost 2 bases, with 6 bases between them. This CDR3 spans 13 amino acids. Germline CDR1 and CDR2: MNHEY and SMNVEV (reference sequence). The chain's CDR3 is CASSFRDTDTQYF. CDR3 coding DNA: TGTGCCAGCAGTTTTAGGGACACAGATACGCAGTATTTT.

The chain uses TRBV7-2 and TRBJ2-7, with TRBD1 matching 8 bases. Unmatched junction bases numbered 11, after V lost 7 bases and J lost 6 bases. CDR3 length: 14 residues. Per germline, CDR1 SGHTA and CDR2 FQGNSA. The CDR3 loop is CASTPRTGSGEQYF. DNA of the CDR3: TGTGCCAGCACCCCTCGGACAGGGAGTGGCGAGCAGTACTTC.

J is TRBJ2-1 and V is TRBV28; tentatively, D is TRBD2 (6 bases). V dropped 6 bases and J dropped 5 bases, with 17 bases sitting between them. Germline CDR1 MDHEN, CDR2 SYDVKM. This CDR3 is 15 amino acids long. In DNA form, the CDR3 reads TGTGCCAGCAGGGGACTCGGGGCGGGTAACAATGAGCAGTTCTTC. Residues: CASRGLGAGNNEQFF.

This clone was seen a single time. This CDR3 is CASSKKGQGDMNTEAFF. DNA of the CDR3: TGTGCCAGCAGCAAAAAAGGACAGGGGGATATGAACACTGAAGCTTTCTTT. The chain has TRBV21-1 and TRBJ1-1; the D call of TRBD1 is as the table states it, not checked on the DNA. TRBV21-1 is designated a pseudogene. The length of the CDR3 is 17 residues.

The chain combines TRBV2 with TRBJ1-6; 8 nucleotides align to TRBD1. Looked up from germline, CDR1 is SNHLY and CDR2 is FYNNEI. The ends lost 3 bases at V and 4 bases at J; junction bases unmatched: 2. CDR3 length equals 15 residues. The CDR3 DNA follows: TGTGCCAGCAGTGAGCAGGGGGCTTATAATTCACCCCTCCACTTT. Protein sequence: CASSEQGAYNSPLHF.